This TCR beta chain was identified during a study of cytotoxic CD8 clonotypes in ibrutinib-treated CLL. Per the germline V gene, CDR1 is PRHDT and CDR2 is FYEKMQ (reference sequence). The CDR3 has 14 amino acids. V shed 5 bases and J shed 1 base, with 8 bases lying between them. Profiling relied on immunoSEQ multiplex PCR, and the TCRdb table lists in-frame clones only, not all of them. The sample shows approximately 48,000 clones, roughly 50% of them seen only once. A few counts support this clone. Sample: PBMCs, taken after 12 months of ibrutinib treatment. The genes are TRBV13 and TRBJ2-2; D is unresolved. The clonotype was recovered from a human donor with chronic lymphocytic leukemia. CDR3 amino acids: CASSRGLNTGELFF. CDR3 DNA sequence: TGTGCCAGCAGCCGTGGGCTGAACACCGGGGAGCTGTTTTTT.